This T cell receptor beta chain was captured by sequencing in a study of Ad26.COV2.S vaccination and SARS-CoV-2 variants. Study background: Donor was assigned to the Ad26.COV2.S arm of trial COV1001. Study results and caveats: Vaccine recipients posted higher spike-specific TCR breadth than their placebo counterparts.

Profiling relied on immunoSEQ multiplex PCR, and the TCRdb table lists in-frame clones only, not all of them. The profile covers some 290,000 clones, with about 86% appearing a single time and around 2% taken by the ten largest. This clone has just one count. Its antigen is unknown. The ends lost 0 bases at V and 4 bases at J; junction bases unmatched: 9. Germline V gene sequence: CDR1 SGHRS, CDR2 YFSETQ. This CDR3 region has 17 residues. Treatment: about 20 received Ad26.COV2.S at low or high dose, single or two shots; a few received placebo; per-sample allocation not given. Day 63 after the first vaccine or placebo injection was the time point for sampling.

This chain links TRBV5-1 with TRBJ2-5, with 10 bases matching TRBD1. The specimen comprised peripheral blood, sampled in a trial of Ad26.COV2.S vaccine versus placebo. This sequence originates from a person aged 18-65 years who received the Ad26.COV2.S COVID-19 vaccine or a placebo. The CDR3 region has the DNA TGCGCCAGCAGCTTGGTTCTTGAGACAGGGGGCAGAGAGACCCAGTACTTC. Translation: CASSLVLETGGRETQYF.